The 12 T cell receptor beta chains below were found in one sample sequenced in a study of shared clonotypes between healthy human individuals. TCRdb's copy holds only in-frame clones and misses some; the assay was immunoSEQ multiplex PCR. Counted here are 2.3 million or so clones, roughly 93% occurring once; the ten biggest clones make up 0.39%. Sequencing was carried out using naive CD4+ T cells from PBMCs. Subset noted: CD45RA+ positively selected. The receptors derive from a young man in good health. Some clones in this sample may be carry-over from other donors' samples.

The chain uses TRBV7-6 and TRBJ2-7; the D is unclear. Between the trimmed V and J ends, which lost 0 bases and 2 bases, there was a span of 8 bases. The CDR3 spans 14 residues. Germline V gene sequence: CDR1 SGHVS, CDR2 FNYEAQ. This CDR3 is CASSLALFTYEQYF. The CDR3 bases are TGTGCCAGCAGCTTAGCCCTTTTCACCTACGAGCAGTACTTC.

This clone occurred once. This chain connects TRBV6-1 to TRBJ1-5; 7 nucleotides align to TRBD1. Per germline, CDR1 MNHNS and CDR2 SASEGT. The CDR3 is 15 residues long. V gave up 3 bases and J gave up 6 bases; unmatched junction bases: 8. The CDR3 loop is CASSETGRAGQPQHF. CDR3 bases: TGTGCCAGCAGTGAGACAGGGAGGGCGGGTCAGCCCCAGCATTTT.

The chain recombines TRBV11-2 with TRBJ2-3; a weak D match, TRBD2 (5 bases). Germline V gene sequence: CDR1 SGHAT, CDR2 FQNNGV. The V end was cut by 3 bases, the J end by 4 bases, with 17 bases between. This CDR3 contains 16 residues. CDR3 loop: CASSFFSGPRPDTQYF. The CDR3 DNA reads TGTGCCAGCAGCTTCTTCAGCGGTCCCAGGCCAGATACGCAGTATTTT.

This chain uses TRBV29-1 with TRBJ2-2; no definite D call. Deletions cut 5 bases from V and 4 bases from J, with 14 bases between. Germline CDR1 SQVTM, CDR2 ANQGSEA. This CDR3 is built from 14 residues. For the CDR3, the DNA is TGCAGCGTTTCTCCGGGCAGTAGCACCGGGGAGCTGTTTTTT. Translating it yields CSVSPGSSTGELFF.

CDR3 region: CASSPDRDGPMETQYF. The CDR3 DNA follows: TGTGCCAGCAGCCCCGACAGGGACGGACCCATGGAGACCCAGTACTTC. This chain uses TRBV7-9 with TRBJ2-5; 7 positions agree with TRBD1. With V trimmed by 5 bases and J by 5 bases, 14 bases remained unmatched. The CDR3 loop spans 16 amino acids. Germline V CDR1 and CDR2: SEHNR, FQNEAQ (reference sequence). Supplemented by reference TRBV7-9 and TRBJ2-5, the full variable domain reads DTGVSQNPRHKITKRGQNVTFRCDPISEHNRLYWYRQTLGQGPEFLTYFQNEAQLEKSRLLSDRFSAERPKGSFSTLEIQRTEQGDSAMYLCASSPDRDGPMETQYFGPGTRLLVL.

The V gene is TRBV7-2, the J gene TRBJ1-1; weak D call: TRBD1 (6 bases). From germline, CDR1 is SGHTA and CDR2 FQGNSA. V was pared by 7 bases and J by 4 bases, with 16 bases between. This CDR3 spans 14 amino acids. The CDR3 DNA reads TGTGCCAGCACCCCTCGCCAGGGGACCACTGAAGCTTTCTTT. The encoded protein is CASTPRQGTTEAFF.

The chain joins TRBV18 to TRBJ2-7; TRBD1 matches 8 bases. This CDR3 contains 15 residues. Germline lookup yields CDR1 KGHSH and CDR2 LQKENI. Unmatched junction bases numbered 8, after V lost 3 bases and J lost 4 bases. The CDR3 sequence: CASSPTTGVRYEQYF. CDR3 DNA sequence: TGTGCCAGCTCACCGACGACAGGGGTGAGGTACGAGCAGTACTTC.

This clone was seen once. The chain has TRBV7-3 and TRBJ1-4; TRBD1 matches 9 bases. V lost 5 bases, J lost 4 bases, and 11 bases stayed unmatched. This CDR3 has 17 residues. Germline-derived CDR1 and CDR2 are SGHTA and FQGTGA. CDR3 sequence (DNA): TGTGCCAGCAGCCCCCGAACAGGGACAGGGTTTAATGAAAAACTGTTTTTT. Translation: CASSPRTGTGFNEKLFF.

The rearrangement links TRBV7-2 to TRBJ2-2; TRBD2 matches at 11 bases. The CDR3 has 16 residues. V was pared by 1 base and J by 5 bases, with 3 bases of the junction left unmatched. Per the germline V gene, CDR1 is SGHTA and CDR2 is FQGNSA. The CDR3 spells CASSLGSGRGTGELFF. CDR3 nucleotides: TGTGCCAGCAGCTTAGGTAGCGGGAGGGGGACCGGGGAGCTGTTTTTT.

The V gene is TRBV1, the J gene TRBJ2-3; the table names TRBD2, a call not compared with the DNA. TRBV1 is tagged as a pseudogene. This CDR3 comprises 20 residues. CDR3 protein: CTSSQVSRLAGGGGTDTQYF. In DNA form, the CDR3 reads TGCACCAGCAGCCAAGTAAGCAGGCTAGCGGGAGGGGGGGGCACAGATACGCAGTATTTT.

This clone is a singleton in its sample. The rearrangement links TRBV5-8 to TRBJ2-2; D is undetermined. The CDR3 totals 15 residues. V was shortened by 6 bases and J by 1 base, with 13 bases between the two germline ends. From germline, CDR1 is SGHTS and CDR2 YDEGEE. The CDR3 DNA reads TGTGCCAGCATGCCGGTCCTCAAGAACACCGGGGAGCTGTTTTTT. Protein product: CASMPVLKNTGELFF. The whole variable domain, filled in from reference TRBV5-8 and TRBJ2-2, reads EAGVTQSPTHLIKTRGQQATLRCSPISGHTSVYWYQQALGLGLQFLLWYDEGEERNRGNFPPRFSGRQFPNYSSELNVNALELEDSALYLCASMPVLKNTGELFFGEGSRLTVL.

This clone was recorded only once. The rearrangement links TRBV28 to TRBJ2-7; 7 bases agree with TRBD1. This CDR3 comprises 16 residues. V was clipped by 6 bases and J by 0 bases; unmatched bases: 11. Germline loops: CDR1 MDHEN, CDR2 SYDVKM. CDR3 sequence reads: CASRPKQGSFSYEQYF. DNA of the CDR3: TGTGCCAGCAGACCTAAACAGGGGAGCTTCTCCTACGAGCAGTACTTC.